Reported below is one T cell receptor (beta chain). Trimming cost V 2 bases and J 1 base; bases outside gene matches: 3. CDR3 size: 18 residues. CDR1 is LNHDA, CDR2 SQIVND, per germline (reference sequence). The entry originates in a study of blood T cell repertoires in COVID-19. Sequenced by immunoSEQ multiplex PCR; TCRdb stores in-frame clones only, minus some. The repertoire holds around 250,000 clones, with approximately 85% as singletons. The chain joins TRBV19 to TRBJ2-6; TRBD2 matches at 12 bases. The source of this sequence is a woman aged 45-65 years who had recovered from COVID-19. Source material: PBMCs or T cells enriched from blood (not recorded which). CDR3 DNA sequence: TGTGCCAGTAGTATAAGGCTAGCGGGAGGGTCTGGGGCCAACGTCCTGACTTTC. It translates to CASSIRLAGGSGANVLTF.